The rows below give T cell receptor beta chains drawn from one sample of a study of monozygotic twins with inflammatory bowel disease. TCRdb reanalyzed the 5' RACE reads and collapses them to one entry per CDR3 protein, without DNA. This table lists fewer than 550,000 distinct CDR3 sequences. The sample consisted of blood. The receptor source for this set is a human donor with ulcerative colitis or Crohn's disease, or a healthy co-twin of an affected twin (not recorded which). Each CDR3 is given with its conserved first and last residue. The order of the fields is V gene, CDR3 length, J gene, CDR3 protein.

v_call: TRBV12-3/TRBV12-4; cdr3_length: 14; j_call: TRBJ1-5; cdr3_aa: CASSQTGRNQPQHF
v_call: TRBV29-1; cdr3_length: 13; j_call: TRBJ1-5; cdr3_aa: CSVGQGGDMPQHF
v_call: TRBV10-3; cdr3_length: 17; j_call: TRBJ2-7; cdr3_aa: CAIRKTPSDPGGYEQYF
v_call: TRBV9; cdr3_length: 13; j_call: TRBJ2-7; cdr3_aa: CASSVLDRAEQYF
v_call: TRBV5-1; cdr3_length: 15; j_call: TRBJ2-2; cdr3_aa: CASSLTATNTGELFF
v_call: TRBV2; cdr3_length: 15; j_call: TRBJ2-1; cdr3_aa: CASRYTSGGENEQFF
v_call: TRBV12-3/TRBV12-4; cdr3_length: 13; j_call: TRBJ1-2; cdr3_aa: CASSLVPGNGYTF
v_call: TRBV5-1; cdr3_length: 16; j_call: TRBJ1-1; cdr3_aa: CASSSRDSDMNTEAFF
v_call: TRBV6-5; cdr3_length: 15; j_call: TRBJ1-4; cdr3_aa: CASSYSRAGSEKLFF
v_call: TRBV11-3; cdr3_length: 16; j_call: TRBJ2-1; cdr3_aa: CASTLWPCVSYNEQFF
v_call: TRBV12-3/TRBV12-4; cdr3_length: 14; j_call: TRBJ2-5; cdr3_aa: CASRTTGLGETQYF
v_call: TRBV24-1; cdr3_length: 15; j_call: TRBJ2-3; cdr3_aa: CATSGGSGATDTQYF
v_call: TRBV30; cdr3_length: 12; j_call: TRBJ1-2; cdr3_aa: CAWSVHANGYTF
v_call: TRBV7-9; cdr3_length: 17; j_call: TRBJ2-1; cdr3_aa: CASLPNPFLTSANEQFF
v_call: TRBV7-3; cdr3_length: 16; j_call: TRBJ2-3; cdr3_aa: CASSLMGGGARDTQYF
v_call: TRBV9; cdr3_length: 14; j_call: TRBJ1-5; cdr3_aa: CASSVTGDGQPQHF
v_call: TRBV19; cdr3_length: 15; j_call: TRBJ2-5; cdr3_aa: CASSIGGGTVETQYF
v_call: TRBV5-1; cdr3_length: 16; j_call: TRBJ2-1; cdr3_aa: CASSLEPSGGLDEQFF
v_call: TRBV7-2; cdr3_length: 17; j_call: TRBJ2-7; cdr3_aa: CASSPQGLAGDPYEQYF
v_call: TRBV21-1; cdr3_length: 18; j_call: TRBJ2-1; cdr3_aa: CASRKTATSLYLYNEQFF
v_call: TRBV5-1; cdr3_length: 15; j_call: TRBJ2-7; cdr3_aa: CASSTLGTSGYEQYF
v_call: TRBV11-2; cdr3_length: 13; j_call: TRBJ2-1; cdr3_aa: CASSFRDRNEQFF
v_call: TRBV13; cdr3_length: 21; j_call: TRBJ2-5; cdr3_aa: CASSLGLIGQGIDWTQETQYF
v_call: TRBV2; cdr3_length: 16; j_call: TRBJ1-1; cdr3_aa: CASSETRGALNTEAFF
v_call: TRBV14; cdr3_length: 12; j_call: TRBJ1-1; cdr3_aa: CASSQRATEAFF
v_call: TRBV5-1; cdr3_length: 16; j_call: TRBJ2-7; cdr3_aa: CASSQSRHLIPYEQYF
v_call: TRBV6-2/TRBV6-3; cdr3_length: 13; j_call: TRBJ1-1; cdr3_aa: CASTYRWGTEAFF
v_call: TRBV5-1; cdr3_length: 15; j_call: TRBJ1-5; cdr3_aa: CASSLAGSSNQPQHF
v_call: TRBV5-1; cdr3_length: 15; j_call: TRBJ2-3; cdr3_aa: CASSLEDPRTDTQYF
v_call: TRBV7-3; cdr3_length: 13; j_call: TRBJ1-3; cdr3_aa: CASSSMEGSTIYF
v_call: TRBV3-1; cdr3_length: 14; j_call: TRBJ1-1; cdr3_aa: CASSQFQGNTEAFF
v_call: TRBV29-1; cdr3_length: 15; j_call: TRBJ2-1; cdr3_aa: CSVGGEEYVYNEQFF
v_call: TRBV6-5; cdr3_length: 12; j_call: TRBJ2-1; cdr3_aa: CASSYFAGEQFF
v_call: TRBV27; cdr3_length: 16; j_call: TRBJ1-1; cdr3_aa: CASSLEGGILNTEAFF
v_call: TRBV20-1; cdr3_length: 13; j_call: TRBJ1-5; cdr3_aa: CSAARGYNQPQHF
v_call: TRBV6-6; cdr3_length: 12; j_call: TRBJ1-2; cdr3_aa: CASRPPSVGYTF
v_call: TRBV3-1; cdr3_length: 14; j_call: TRBJ2-7; cdr3_aa: CASSQRLLSYEQYF
v_call: TRBV6-5; cdr3_length: 16; j_call: TRBJ2-7; cdr3_aa: CASSYRTGSGELEQYF
v_call: TRBV7-3; cdr3_length: 16; j_call: TRBJ2-1; cdr3_aa: CASSPSGSGGYNEQFF
v_call: TRBV20-1; cdr3_length: 15; j_call: TRBJ1-3; cdr3_aa: CSARDGRLSGNTIYF
v_call: TRBV18; cdr3_length: 14; j_call: TRBJ2-2; cdr3_aa: CASSPRGVTGELFF
v_call: TRBV6-6; cdr3_length: 14; j_call: TRBJ2-5; cdr3_aa: CASSWDASQETQYF
v_call: TRBV5-1; cdr3_length: 16; j_call: TRBJ1-2; cdr3_aa: CASSLVSGQATYGYTF
v_call: TRBV5-1; cdr3_length: 15; j_call: TRBJ2-2; cdr3_aa: CASSFFRDEAGELFF
v_call: TRBV7-2; cdr3_length: 16; j_call: TRBJ2-7; cdr3_aa: CASSPSAAGRSYEQYF
v_call: TRBV29-1; cdr3_length: 13; j_call: TRBJ2-1; cdr3_aa: CSVDRATYNEQFF